Listed below are T cell receptor beta chains from one sample, sequenced in a study of blood T cell repertoires in COVID-19. Clones were sequenced by immunoSEQ multiplex PCR, and TCRdb holds only the in-frame ones, with some missing. The table records around 400,000 clones, under 85% of them present only once. Sequenced: PBMCs or T cells enriched from blood (not recorded which). These receptors were collected from a woman aged 45-60 years who had recovered from COVID-19. Both conserved end residues are part of each CDR3. Some rows mark clone size as missing; the rest say once, few, many or name a class of expanded clone.

TRBJ1-5 - TRBV2 CASSDREGNQPQHF
TRBJ1-2 - TRBV7-8 CASSFAQGDRGYTF
TRBJ1-2 once TRBV27 CASSQTRPDRFFNYGYTF
TRBJ1-1 - TRBV11-3 CASSHRTENTEAFF
TRBJ2-7 - TRBV30 CAWSLETLGLAGANYEQYF
TRBJ1-2 - TRBV7-9 CASSLQFNYGYTF
TRBJ2-1 - TRBV30 CAWTSGYNEQFF
TRBJ2-3 - TRBV11-3 CASSLGRDDTDTQYF
TRBJ1-2 few TRBV7-8 CASSPHPTSNYGYTF
TRBJ2-2 - TRBV19 CASMRLAGVTGELFF
TRBJ1-1 - TRBV7-9 CASSPGVGSSTSNTEAFF
TRBJ2-7 - TRBV11-2 CASSFYGGKNYEQYF